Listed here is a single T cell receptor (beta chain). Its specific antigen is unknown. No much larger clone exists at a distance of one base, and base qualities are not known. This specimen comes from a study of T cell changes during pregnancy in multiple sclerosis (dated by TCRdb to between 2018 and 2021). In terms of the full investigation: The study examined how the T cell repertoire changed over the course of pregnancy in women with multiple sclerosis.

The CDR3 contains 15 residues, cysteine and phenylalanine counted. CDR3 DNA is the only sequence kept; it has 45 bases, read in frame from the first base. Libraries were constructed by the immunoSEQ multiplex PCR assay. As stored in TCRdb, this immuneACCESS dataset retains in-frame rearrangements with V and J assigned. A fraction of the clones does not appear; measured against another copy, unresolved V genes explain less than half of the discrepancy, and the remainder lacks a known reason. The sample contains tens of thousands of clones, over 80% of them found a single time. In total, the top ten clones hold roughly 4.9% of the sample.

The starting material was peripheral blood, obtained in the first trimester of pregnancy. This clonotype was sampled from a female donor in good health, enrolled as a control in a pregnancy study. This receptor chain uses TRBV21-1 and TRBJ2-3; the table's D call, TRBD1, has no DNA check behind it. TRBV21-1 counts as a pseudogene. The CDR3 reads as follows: CASSSLDRETDTQYF. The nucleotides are TGTGCCAGCAGCTCCCTGGACAGGGAAACAGATACGCAGTATTTT.